These 15 T cell receptor beta chains originate from one sample sequenced in a study of CD8+CD57+ T cells in acquired aplastic anemia. The study profiled TCR beta VDJ and CDR3 using genomic DNA as template. TCRdb reprocessed the reads via MiXCR and lists one record per CDR3 protein. The data show under 200,000 distinct CDR3 sequences, roughly 50% seen once. The authors sequenced patients whose flow cytometry had shown CD8+CD57+ cell expansion. Sequenced input: sorted CD4+, CD8+, or CD8+CD57+ T cells (not recorded which) from PBMCs. Receptors were obtained from a human donor with aplastic anemia.

The gene calls are TRBV7-9 and TRBJ2-7; D uncertain. CDR1 SEHNR and CDR2 FQNEAQ come from the germline V gene (reference sequence). V was shortened by 2 bases and J by 3 bases, with 8 bases between the two germline ends. The CDR3 has 13 residues. DNA of the CDR3: TGTGCCAGCAGCTTACCCTGGAGCTACGAGCAGTACTTC. Amino acids: CASSLPWSYEQYF.

This clonotype came up many times. The rearrangement joins TRBV10-1 to TRBJ2-2, with D possibly matching TRBD2 (6 bases). The ends were cut back, 0 bases at V and 1 base at J, with 9 bases in the middle. This CDR3 region has 16 residues. Looked up from germline, CDR1 is WNHNN and CDR2 is SYGVQD (reference sequence). The CDR3 reads CASSESGSGNTGELFF. DNA for the CDR3: TGCGCCAGCAGTGAGTCAGGTAGCGGGAACACCGGGGAGCTGTTTTTT.

The rearrangement joins TRBV2 to TRBJ1-2, with 9 bases identical to TRBD1. The V gene end was trimmed by 7 bases and the J gene end by 2 bases; junction bases not matched to a gene: 5. The CDR3 is made up of 14 amino acids. The germline V gene has CDR1 SNHLY and CDR2 FYNNEI. DNA of the CDR3: TGTGCCAGCACCCGGACAGGGGACAACTATGGCTACACCTTC. The encoded protein is CASTRTGDNYGYTF.

Only a few counts were recorded for this clonotype. The V call is TRBV7-9, the J call TRBJ2-7; D not certain. Germline-derived CDR1 and CDR2 are SEHNR and FQNEAQ (reference sequence). The ends were cut back, 0 bases at V and 4 bases at J, with 4 bases in the middle. This CDR3 has 12 residues. This CDR3 reads CASSLALYEQYF. CDR3 bases: TGTGCCAGCAGCTTAGCCCTGTACGAGCAGTACTTC.

The DNA for the CDR3 is TGCAGTGCTACCGGACAGCTCAATCAGCCCCAGCATTTT. Its translation is CSATGQLNQPQHF. The J gene is TRBJ1-5, the V gene TRBV20-1; a weak D match, TRBD1 (6 bases). The CDR3 loop spans 13 amino acids. V was trimmed by 4 bases and J by 3 bases, leaving 10 bases between them. Germline CDR1 DFQATT, CDR2 SNEGSKA (reference sequence).

This clonotype came up a few times. The CDR3 loop is CASSASGTSTDTQYF. CDR3 coding DNA: TGTGCCAGCAGTGCTAGCGGCACTAGCACAGATACGCAGTATTTT. V and J are TRBV2 and TRBJ2-3, with 7 bases matching TRBD2. CDR3 length equals 15 residues. Looked up from germline, CDR1 is SNHLY and CDR2 is FYNNEI. V was clipped by 4 bases and J by 0 bases; unmatched bases: 4.

For this clonotype: The junction and the germline gene differ at one end; a read error may be behind it. The chain joins TRBV9 to TRBJ1-5; TRBD1 is a possible D gene (6 bases). The CDR3 covers 14 residues. Germline CDR1 reads SGDLS; CDR2 reads YYNGEE. The CDR3 loop is CASSRDISNPPQHF. DNA of the CDR3: TGTGCCAGCAGTAGGGACATTAGCAATCCGCCCCAGCATTTT.

In its sample, this clonotype was seen many times. The J gene is TRBJ1-2, the V gene TRBV6-1; D remains ambiguous. The CDR3 is made up of 14 amino acids. Per the germline V gene, CDR1 is MNHNS and CDR2 is SASEGT. Trimming removed 4 bases at V and 8 bases at J, with 17 bases between. The CDR3 protein is CASSARSKDWGYTF. The CDR3 region has the DNA TGTGCCAGCAGTGCGAGGTCTAAAGATTGGGGCTACACCTTC.

With regard to this clonotype: An end of the junction differs from the germline gene, which may be a read error. V is TRBV2 and J is TRBJ2-7; D could derive from TRBD1 or TRBD2 (5 bases each). This CDR3 has 13 residues. CDR1 is SNHLY, CDR2 FYNNEI, per germline. CDR3 residues: CASSPGPAYERYF. In nucleotides, the CDR3 is TGCGCCAGCAGTCCGGGACCAGCCTACGAGCGGTACTTC. The complete variable domain, with remaining parts taken from reference TRBV2 and TRBJ2-7, reads EPEVTQTPSHQVTQMGQEVILRCVPISNHLYFYWYRQILGQKVEFLVSFYNNEISEKSEIFDDQFSVERPDGSNFTLKIRSTKLEDSAMYFCASSPGPAYERYFGPGTRLTVT.

The J gene is TRBJ1-1, the V gene TRBV29-1; 8 bases line up with TRBD1. In germline, CDR1 is SQVTM, CDR2 ANQGSEA. This CDR3 comprises 13 residues. The J segment lost 0 bases and the V segment lost 4 bases, leaving 1 base of the junction unmatched. The CDR3 is CSVGDRLNTEAFF. CDR3 DNA sequence: TGCAGCGTTGGGGACAGGTTGAACACTGAAGCTTTCTTT.

This clonotype was seen ten or more times. The J gene is TRBJ2-3, the V gene TRBV5-4; weak D call: TRBD1 (6 bases). The CDR3 contains 16 residues. Trimming removed 0 bases at V and 0 bases at J, with 11 bases between. Germline lookup yields CDR1 SGHNT and CDR2 YYREEE (reference sequence). DNA for the CDR3: TGTGCCAGCAGCTTGGGGTCAGGGGCCAGCACAGATACGCAGTATTTT. This codes for CASSLGSGASTDTQYF.

This clonotype was found a few times. This chain joins TRBV6-5 and TRBJ1-1; unclear D gene. Trimming cost V 4 bases and J 4 bases, with 7 bases left between them. The CDR3 spans 12 residues. Germline CDR1 MNHEY, CDR2 SVGAGI. The CDR3 loop reads CASSSAGTEAFF. The DNA for the CDR3 is TGTGCCAGCAGTTCAGCGGGCACTGAAGCTTTCTTT.

V and J are TRBV19 and TRBJ2-7, with 7 positions matching TRBD1. Germline CDR1 and CDR2: LNHDA and SQIVND (reference sequence). This CDR3 comprises 13 residues. Trimming removed 10 bases from V and 4 bases from J; junction bases left unmatched: 10. The DNA for the CDR3 is TGTGCCACCGGGACAGTAGGGGGATACGAGCAGTACTTC. Amino acids: CATGTVGGYEQYF.

This clonotype was picked up a small number of times. The J gene is TRBJ1-1, the V gene TRBV7-6; tentatively, D is TRBD1 (5 bases). CDR3 length equals 12 residues. V dropped 5 bases and J dropped 6 bases, with 10 bases sitting between them. Germline V gene sequence: CDR1 SGHVS, CDR2 FNYEAQ. This chain's CDR3 is CASSRDLPEAFF. The CDR3 coding sequence is TGTGCCAGCAGCAGGGACTTGCCTGAAGCTTTCTTT.

This clonotype showed up just a few times. Since a much larger clone is just one base distant, this may be a read error. The rearrangement links TRBV6-1 to TRBJ1-4, with 11 positions matching TRBD1. The CDR3 is made up of 13 amino acids. Germline V gene sequence: CDR1 MNHNS, CDR2 SASEGT. The CDR3 DNA reads as TGTGCCAGCAGGGACAGGGGGCAGGAAAAACTGTCTTTT. Residues: CASRDRGQEKLSF.